Listed below are T cell receptor beta chains from one sample, sequenced in a study of T cell responses to AZD1222 COVID-19 vaccine. Using immunoSEQ multiplex PCR, the repertoire was profiled, and TCRdb retains in-frame clones only, with some absent. The sample lists fewer than 85,000 clones; roughly 94% were seen once. This material consisted of peripheral blood, taken on day 0 of MenACWY control vaccination. The receptors derive from an adult in good health. Both conserved end residues are part of each CDR3. The D gene is left open where the match is weak. A row's size may be missing; if present it is once, few, many or a size class.

D	size	length	V	J	DNA	CDR3
NA	NA	16	TRBV12-1	TRBJ2-3	TGTGCCAGCAGCCATGGGGTCGGCAGTCTAGTAGGTACGCAGTATTTT	CASSHGVGSLVGTQYF
TRBD2	NA	15	TRBV9	TRBJ2-5	TGTGCCAGCAGCGTCACCGGGAGGGCCGGGGAGACCCAGTACTTC	CASSVTGRAGETQYF
TRBD1	NA	14	TRBV6-5	TRBJ1-5	TGTGCCAGCAGTTACTCGACAGGGTTTCAGCCCCAGCATTTT	CASSYSTGFQPQHF
NA	NA	11	TRBV19	TRBJ2-1	TGTGCCAGCAGCCTTTACAATGAGCAGTTCTTC	CASSLYNEQFF
TRBD1	NA	15	TRBV28	TRBJ1-1	TGTGCCAGCAGTGTCCCGGGACAGGGGACCACTGAAGCTTTCTTT	CASSVPGQGTTEAFF
NA	NA	14	TRBV4-1	TRBJ1-2	TGCGCCAGCAGCCAAGATACAGGCAGAGATGGCTACACCTTC	CASSQDTGRDGYTF
TRBD2	few	16	TRBV5-4	TRBJ2-2	TGTGCCAGCAGCCCAGGACTAGCGGGGGCCCCCGGGGAGCTGTTTTTT	CASSPGLAGAPGELFF
NA	NA	19	TRBV21-1	TRBJ2-1	TGTGCCAGCAGCCTGATACCGGGACAGGGGGTTAGGGACTACAATGAGCAGTTCTTC	CASSLIPGQGVRDYNEQFF
TRBD1	NA	17	TRBV30	TRBJ1-6	TGTGCCTGGAGTACAAAAAGCTTCGGGACAGAGAATTCACCCCTCCACTTT	CAWSTKSFGTENSPLHF
NA	NA	12	TRBV12-3/TRBV12-4	TRBJ2-1	TGTGCCAGCAGTTTGATGGACAATGAGCAGTTCTTC	CASSLMDNEQFF
NA	NA	14	TRBV7-2	TRBJ2-1	TGTGCCAGCAGCTTATCTCCACTAGACAATGAGCAGTTCTTC	CASSLSPLDNEQFF
NA	NA	15	TRBV5-1	TRBJ2-3	TGCGCCAGCAGCAAAACTAGAGATTCCCCAGATACGCAGTATTTT	CASSKTRDSPDTQYF
NA	NA	14	TRBV7-2	TRBJ2-5	TGTGCCAGCAGCCCCGGAGGGGGGCAAGAGACCCAGTACTTC	CASSPGGGQETQYF
NA	NA	12	TRBV7-2	TRBJ1-6	TGTGCCAGCAGCTTATACCAGAAACCCCTCCACTTT	CASSLYQKPLHF
NA	NA	15	TRBV5-1	TRBJ1-6	TGCGCCAGCAGCTTGTCCAGCCAACCTAATTCACCCCTCCACTTT	CASSLSSQPNSPLHF
NA	NA	13	TRBV10-2	TRBJ2-5	TGCGCCAGCAGGATTGGGGTCCAAGAGACCCAGTACTTC	CASRIGVQETQYF
NA	NA	15	TRBV5-4	TRBJ2-2	TGTGCCAGCAGCCCCGGGGTCCCGGGCGCCGGGGAGCTGTTTTTT	CASSPGVPGAGELFF
NA	NA	16	TRBV24-1	TRBJ2-1	TGTGCCACCAGTGATTCGTCAGGGAGCTCCTACAATGAGCAGTTCTTC	CATSDSSGSSYNEQFF
TRBD2	NA	15	TRBV6-6	TRBJ2-7	TGTGCCAGCAGTGAGACTAGCGGGAAAACCTACGAGCAGTACTTC	CASSETSGKTYEQYF
NA	NA	11	TRBV29-1	TRBJ2-7	TGCAGCGTTGCTGGGAATTACGAGCAGTACTTC	CSVAGNYEQYF
NA	NA	12	TRBV7-2	TRBJ2-7	TGTGCCAGCAGCTTAACCTCCTACGAGCAGTACTTC	CASSLTSYEQYF
NA	NA	15	TRBV6-1	TRBJ2-5	TGTGCCAGCAGTGAAGGGACGGGGGGCGCGAAGACCCAGTACTTC	CASSEGTGGAKTQYF
NA	NA	16	TRBV7-2	TRBJ1-2	TGTGCCAGCAGCTTAGCGCCTGGAGGAGGTGACTATGGCTACACCTTC	CASSLAPGGGDYGYTF
NA	NA	14	TRBV28	TRBJ2-3	TGTGCCAGCAGTATGGACTACGCAGCAGATACGCAGTATTTT	CASSMDYAADTQYF
NA	NA	13	TRBV12-3/TRBV12-4	TRBJ1-2	TGTGCCAGCAGTTTCCTACAGGCCTATGGCTACACCTTC	CASSFLQAYGYTF
TRBD1	NA	13	TRBV6-5	TRBJ1-1	TGTGCCAGCAGCGACCCGGGACAGGGGGTGGCTTTCTTT	CASSDPGQGVAFF
NA	NA	12	TRBV10-1	TRBJ2-7	TGCGCCAGCATACCAGGAGGCTACGAGCAGTACTTC	CASIPGGYEQYF
NA	once	17	TRBV9	TRBJ1-1	TGTGCCAGCAGCGTATCAGACGGAGTAGTCGTTGGGGCTGAAGCTTTCTTT	CASSVSDGVVVGAEAFF
NA	NA	14	TRBV20-1	TRBJ2-3	TGCAGTGCTAGTGTGCAGGGACGCACAGATACGCAGTATTTT	CSASVQGRTDTQYF
TRBD1	NA	17	TRBV7-8	TRBJ1-6	TGTGCCAGCAGAATCAAAGGACAGGATTTTTATAATTCACCCCTCCACTTT	CASRIKGQDFYNSPLHF
TRBD1	once	16	TRBV6-5	TRBJ2-3	TGTGCCAGCAGTTATTCTCCGGGACAGATCACAGATACGCAGTATTTT	CASSYSPGQITDTQYF
NA	NA	14	TRBV11-2	TRBJ1-6	TGTGCCAGCAGCTTAATGGTGTGGAATTCACCCCTCCACTTT	CASSLMVWNSPLHF
TRBD2	NA	16	TRBV7-2	TRBJ2-7	TGTGCCAGCAGCTTTGATAGCGGGGGGGTAGCCTACGAGCAGTACTTC	CASSFDSGGVAYEQYF
NA	NA	14	TRBV5-1	TRBJ2-1	TGCGCCAGCAGCTTGGGACAGAACTACAATGAGCAGTTCTTC	CASSLGQNYNEQFF
TRBD1	NA	15	TRBV6-5	TRBJ2-1	TGTGCCAGCAGCCCACTGGACAGGGGGTACAATGAGCAGTTCTTC	CASSPLDRGYNEQFF
TRBD1	NA	12	TRBV6-5	TRBJ1-2	TGTGCCAGCACTTCTCGGACAGGCGGCTACACCTTC	CASTSRTGGYTF
NA	NA	15	TRBV21-1	TRBJ2-5	TGTGCCAGCAGACTCGGACAGGGGCCCCCCGGGGCCCAGTACTTC	CASRLGQGPPGAQYF
NA	once	15	TRBV5-1	TRBJ2-2	TGCGCCAGCAGCTTGGGGGGAGCGAACACCGGGGAGCTGTTTTTT	CASSLGGANTGELFF
NA	NA	11	TRBV3-1/TRBV3-2	TRBJ2-4	TGTGCCAGCAGCCAGAGAAACATTCAGTACTTC	CASSQRNIQYF
NA	NA	13	TRBV19	TRBJ2-2	TGTGCCAGTAGATTCCTTTACACCGGGGAGCTGTTTTTT	CASRFLYTGELFF
TRBD2	NA	14	TRBV29-1	TRBJ2-2	TGCAGCGTAACCGGGACTAGCGGGAGGGGGGAGCTGTTTTTT	CSVTGTSGRGELFF
NA	once	16	TRBV5-1	TRBJ2-3	TGCGCCAGCAGCTTGGGTCAGGGGTCGTCGACAGATACGCAGTATTTT	CASSLGQGSSTDTQYF
NA	NA	14	TRBV19	TRBJ1-1	TGTGCCAGTGGGACAACTCTCCTGAACACTGAAGCTTTCTTT	CASGTTLLNTEAFF
NA	NA	14	TRBV6-2/TRBV6-3	TRBJ1-5	TGTGCCAGCAGCACTCAGGGGCTCAATCAGCCCCAGCATTTT	CASSTQGLNQPQHF
NA	NA	14	TRBV7-9	TRBJ2-2	TGTGCCCCACGAAGGGGGGGGCGCACCGGGGAGCTGTTTTTT	CAPRRGGRTGELFF
NA	NA	16	TRBV7-2	TRBJ1-2	TGTGCCAGCAGCCCCTCAGACAGGTCAGCTAACTATGGCTACACCTTC	CASSPSDRSANYGYTF
NA	NA	15	TRBV3-1/TRBV3-2	TRBJ2-1	TGTGCCAGCAGCCCCTCCGGGGTTAGCTACAATGAGCAGTTCTTC	CASSPSGVSYNEQFF
NA	NA	16	TRBV4-3	TRBJ1-1	TGCGCCAGCAGCCAAGAGCAGGGAAGGGAGCACACTGAAGCTTTCTTT	CASSQEQGREHTEAFF
TRBD1	NA	15	TRBV7-2	TRBJ1-5	TGTGCCAGCAGCCCACGGACAGGGGACAATCAGCCCCAGCATTTT	CASSPRTGDNQPQHF
NA	NA	15	TRBV19	TRBJ2-1	TGTGCCAGTAGTAATTGGCTAGGGGCCCCCAATGAGCAGTTCTTC	CASSNWLGAPNEQFF
TRBD2	NA	17	TRBV7-6	TRBJ2-5	TGTGCCAGCAGCTTAGTACAGCGGGGATCCTTCCAAGAGACCCAGTACTTC	CASSLVQRGSFQETQYF
NA	once	13	TRBV7-8	TRBJ1-1	TGTGCCAGCAGCTTAAAGGTGGACACTGAAGCTTTCTTT	CASSLKVDTEAFF
NA	NA	14	TRBV28	TRBJ1-2	TGTGCCAGCAGCATGGACAGACCGAACTATGGCTACACCTTC	CASSMDRPNYGYTF
NA	NA	14	TRBV2	TRBJ1-4	TGTGCCAGCAGATTACAGTCAACTAATGAAAAACTGTTTTTT	CASRLQSTNEKLFF
TRBD1	NA	13	TRBV6-2/TRBV6-3	TRBJ1-2	TGTGCCAGCAGTCGTCAGGGGGCGAGTGGCTACACCTTC	CASSRQGASGYTF
TRBD1	NA	15	TRBV27	TRBJ2-1	TGTGCCAGCAGTTTTTGGACAGGGGGCTCCCCTTGGCAGTTCTTC	CASSFWTGGSPWQFF
TRBD2	NA	13	TRBV7-9	TRBJ2-1	TGTGCCAGCAGCCCAGATGGTCCGGGACTAAAGTTCTTC	CASSPDGPGLKFF
NA	NA	16	TRBV18	TRBJ2-5	TGTGCCAGCTCACCAGACCAGGACAGTCGGGGGGAGACCCAGTACTTC	CASSPDQDSRGETQYF
TRBD1	NA	17	TRBV7-9	TRBJ1-1	TGTGCCAGCAGCTTTACTGGACAGGGAATAGGGAACACTGAAGCTTTCTTT	CASSFTGQGIGNTEAFF
NA	NA	13	TRBV28	TRBJ2-7	TGTGCCAGCAGTTTGGACCGAGCCTACGAGCAGTACTTC	CASSLDRAYEQYF